The subject of this entry is one T cell receptor (beta chain). Germline lookup yields CDR1 SGHRS and CDR2 YFSETQ. CDR3 length: 14 amino acids. With 0 bases clipped from V and 10 bases from J, the junction kept 5 bases outside the gene matches. The sort gate was single viable CD3+CD4+CD8-CD45RO+ cells for memory CD4+ T cells. Serostatus was set by detecting CMV pp150, pp28, p38, p52 IgG. Positive selection with CD4 microbeads enriched total CD4+ T cells. Per the original data handling: Out-of-frame sequences were removed, leaving roughly 2,200,000 distinct TCRbeta sequences. Sequenced by immunoSEQ multiplex PCR; TCRdb stores in-frame clones only, minus some. The V and J calls and the clone size are those of that table, but D and trimming were determined from the DNA. The table shows some 60,000 clones, with roughly three quarters occurring only once. The data are from a study of memory CD4+ T cells and cytomegalovirus serostatus. The overall study: This sample comes from healthy Belgian adults, about 10 CMV seropositive, approximately 23 seronegative.

The sequence derives from an adult in good health and CMV-seronegative. Input material: memory CD4+ T cells from blood. The chain combines TRBV5-1 with TRBJ2-1; 9 nucleotides align to TRBD2. CDR3 nucleotide sequence: TGCGCCAGCAGCTTGGAAAATAGCGGGAGAGAGCAGTTCTTC. It translates to CASSLENSGREQFF.